This entry lists 27 T cell receptor beta chains sequenced from one sample in a study of shared clonotypes between healthy human individuals. Clones were read by immunoSEQ multiplex PCR, and TCRdb kept only the in-frame ones, dropping some. This repertoire shows about 2 million clones, about 95% found once; its top ten account for around 1.1%. It was CD45RO-negative cells, positively selected for CCR7, that made up naive CD8 cells, with terminally differentiated effector memory CD45RA+ cells excluded. Input material: naive CD8+ T cells sorted from blood. All receptors derive from a man between 18 and 29 years old in good health.

In its sample, this clone was seen once. The chain is built from TRBV7-9 and TRBJ2-1, with TRBD1 as a possible D gene (6 bases). This CDR3 has 19 residues. V shed 2 bases and J shed 7 bases, with 27 bases lying between them. Germline CDR1 SEHNR, CDR2 FQNEAQ (reference sequence). This CDR3 reads CASSLYRPGQTQWLNEQFF. CDR3 in DNA: TGTGCCAGCAGCTTATACAGACCCGGACAGACTCAGTGGTTGAATGAGCAGTTCTTC.

This clone was observed a handful of times. The chain carries TRBV9 and TRBJ2-2, with unresolved D. Germline V lookup: CDR1 SGDLS, CDR2 YYNGEE. V was shortened by 6 bases and J by 5 bases, with 17 bases between the two germline ends. This CDR3 spans 15 amino acids. CDR3 bases: TGTGCCAGCAAGGTGGCCGGCTTTTCGACCGGGGAGCTGTTTTTT. Its translation is CASKVAGFSTGELFF. The full variable domain, with the rest looked up from reference TRBV9 and TRBJ2-2, is DSGVTQTPKHLITATGQRVTLRCSPRSGDLSVYWYQQSLDQGLQFLIQYYNGEERAKGNILERFSAQQFPDLHSELNLSSLELGDSALYFCASKVAGFSTGELFFGEGSRLTVL.

About this clone itself: The same CDR3 also results from other DNA sequences found in this sample. V usage is TRBV11-2 and J usage is TRBJ2-1; TRBD2 agrees at 8 bases. V shed 5 bases and J 2 bases; nucleotides not matched to a gene: 5. The germline CDR1 and CDR2 sequences are SGHAT and FQNNGV. This CDR3 is 15 amino acids long. CDR3 loop: CASSLVAGTYNEQFF. The CDR3, as DNA: TGTGCCAGCAGCCTCGTAGCGGGAACCTACAATGAGCAGTTCTTC.

The J gene is TRBJ2-7, the V gene TRBV7-9; the D call may be TRBD1 or TRBD2 (5 bases each). CDR1 is SEHNR, CDR2 FQNEAQ, per germline (reference sequence). This CDR3 has 14 residues. Trimming pared 4 bases from V and 2 bases from J, leaving 12 bases between. The CDR3 loop reads CASSYTGTPYEQYF. The CDR3 DNA follows: TGTGCCAGCAGCTACACCGGGACCCCCTACGAGCAGTACTTC.

The J gene is TRBJ2-3, the V gene TRBV7-9; maybe TRBD2 (6 bases). Germline V lookup: CDR1 SEHNR, CDR2 FQNEAQ (reference sequence). Trimming shortened V by 5 bases and J by 2 bases, and 17 bases separated the two germline ends. The CDR3 loop spans 16 amino acids. The CDR3 here is CASSRPEGYPTDTQYF. The CDR3 region has the DNA TGTGCCAGCAGCCGACCGGAGGGGTACCCCACAGATACGCAGTATTTT.

CDR3 loop: CASSLGGLAEYF. Written as DNA, the CDR3 is TGTGCCAGCAGCTTAGGAGGACTAGCAGAATACTTC. The chain combines TRBV7-2 with TRBJ2-7; 8 positions match TRBD2. Germline trimming cut 1 base from V and 13 bases from J; bases unmatched to any gene: 6. Germline CDR1 SGHTA, CDR2 FQGNSA. The CDR3 has 12 residues. Supplemented by reference TRBV7-2 and TRBJ2-7, the full variable domain reads GAGVSQSPSNKVTEKGKDVELRCDPISGHTALYWYRQSLGQGLEFLIYFQGNSAPDKSGLPSDRFSAERTGGSVSTLTIQRTQQEDSAVYLCASSLGGLAEYFGPGTRLTVT.

J is TRBJ2-5 and V is TRBV6-5, with D hard to call. The V end was cut by 0 bases, the J end by 5 bases, with 10 bases between. Germline-derived CDR1 and CDR2 are MNHEY and SVGAGI. This CDR3 is built from 14 residues. CDR3 amino acids: CASSYSFSGETQYF. The CDR3 nucleotides are TGTGCCAGCAGTTACTCGTTCTCTGGGGAGACCCAGTACTTC.

Note on this clone: The sample holds other DNA sequences that translate to the same CDR3. The chain joins TRBV11-2 to TRBJ1-3; D is unresolved. Germline V gene lookup returns CDR1 SGHAT and CDR2 FQNNGV. Trimming left V 0 bases short and J 4 bases short, with 1 base between. This CDR3 is built from 12 residues. The CDR3 loop is CASSLEGNTIYF. CDR3 bases: TGTGCCAGCAGCTTAGAGGGAAACACCATATATTTT.

The V and J genes are TRBV5-1 and TRBJ2-1; tentatively, D is TRBD2 (6 bases). Germline values: CDR1 SGHRS, CDR2 YFSETQ. Trimming cost V 7 bases and J 5 bases, with 13 bases left between them. This CDR3 contains 13 residues. CDR3 sequence: CASGLAPDNEQFF. CDR3 nucleotides: TGCGCCAGCGGGCTAGCGCCCGACAATGAGCAGTTCTTC.

The genes are TRBV9 and TRBJ2-5; maybe TRBD1 (6 bases). Germline CDR1 and CDR2: SGDLS and YYNGEE. Trimming cost V 0 bases and J 4 bases, with 10 bases left between them. The CDR3 runs to 14 residues. The CDR3 region has the DNA TGTGCCAGCAGCGTAGGCCAGGGGCTAGAGACCCAGTACTTC. Translating it yields CASSVGQGLETQYF.

The chain is built from TRBV2 and TRBJ1-2; 9 nucleotides agree with TRBD1. The germline gives CDR1 SNHLY, CDR2 FYNNEI. The CDR3 totals 15 residues. V trimming: 2 bases; J trimming: 8 bases; junction bases outside the gene matches: 9. This chain's CDR3 is CASSEPPQGAEGYTF. CDR3 in DNA: TGTGCCAGCAGTGAACCTCCACAGGGGGCGGAAGGCTACACCTTC.

The rearrangement uses TRBV7-9 and TRBJ2-2, with 8 bases aligning to TRBD1. Trimming cost V 3 bases and J 4 bases; bases outside gene matches: 4. Germline assignment: CDR1 SEHNR and CDR2 FQNEAQ (reference sequence). The CDR3 extends over 15 amino acids. The CDR3 reads CASSLQGAGTGELFF. CDR3 in DNA: TGTGCCAGCAGCTTGCAGGGGGCAGGCACCGGGGAGCTGTTTTTT.

The chain recombines TRBV5-1 with TRBJ1-2, with D maybe TRBD1 (6 bases). Germline V gene sequence: CDR1 SGHRS, CDR2 YFSETQ. Trimming cost V 4 bases and J 7 bases, with 23 bases left between them. This CDR3 region has 16 residues. CDR3 nucleotides: TGCGCCAGCAGCGCCACAGGGATCAGTCCCAATGGTGGCTACACCTTC. This codes for CASSATGISPNGGYTF.

The rearrangement uses TRBV28 and TRBJ2-7; TRBD1 agrees at 8 bases. From germline, CDR1 is MDHEN and CDR2 SYDVKM. The V and J ends lost 6 bases and 0 bases, in that order; junction bases with no gene match: 10. CDR3 size: 16 residues. CDR3 nucleotides: TGTGCCAGCAGATTCCGACAGGGGACCCCCTCCTACGAGCAGTACTTC. Translation: CASRFRQGTPSYEQYF.

The gene calls are TRBV4-3 and TRBJ2-7; 8 nucleotides agree with TRBD2. With 4 bases clipped from V and 3 bases from J, the junction kept 8 bases outside the gene matches. In germline, CDR1 is LGHNA, CDR2 YSLEER. The CDR3 contains 15 residues. CDR3 DNA sequence: TGCGCCAGCAGCCCAGACAGCGGGGGCGGCTACGAGCAGTACTTC. It yields the protein CASSPDSGGGYEQYF.

The chain combines TRBV28 with TRBJ1-5, with D unresolved. The CDR3 runs 12 residues. V was trimmed by 8 bases and J by 5 bases, leaving 10 bases between them. Germline V gives CDR1 MDHEN, CDR2 SYDVKM. The CDR3 spells CASGYTDQPQHF. CDR3 nucleotides: TGTGCCAGCGGCTATACAGATCAGCCCCAGCATTTT.

V and J are TRBV5-5 and TRBJ2-7; 7 bases align to TRBD2. J was trimmed by 3 bases and V by 4 bases; bases with no gene match: 4. The CDR3 spans 13 residues. Germline loops: CDR1 SGHKS, CDR2 YYEKEE (reference sequence). DNA for the CDR3: TGTGCCAGCAGCCCGGGGACTATCTACGAGCAGTACTTC. This codes for CASSPGTIYEQYF.

V usage is TRBV14 and J usage is TRBJ2-7; 7 nucleotides line up with TRBD2. This CDR3 region has 15 residues. Germline loops: CDR1 SGHDN, CDR2 FVKESK. Trimming cost V 6 bases and J 2 bases; bases outside gene matches: 10. This CDR3 is CASSFTGGNPYEQYF. In DNA, the CDR3 is TGTGCCAGCAGTTTTACGGGGGGTAACCCCTACGAGCAGTACTTC.

This clone has only one observation. J is TRBJ2-7 and V is TRBV4-1; TRBD2 aligns across 7 bases. After removal of 5 bases from V and 7 bases from J, the junction contained 14 bases not matched to a gene. Germline-derived CDR1 and CDR2 are MGHRA and YSYEKL. This CDR3 region has 15 residues. The CDR3 here is CASSSRSTSALEQYF. The CDR3 DNA reads TGCGCCAGCAGCTCGAGGTCTACTAGCGCTTTAGAGCAGTACTTC.

The CDR3 region has the DNA TGCGCCAGCAGCCTTACGACAGCGTACCAAGAGACCCAGTACTTC. Protein: CASSLTTAYQETQYF. V usage is TRBV5-1 and J usage is TRBJ2-5; a weak D match, TRBD1 (5 bases). Germline CDR1 is SGHRS and CDR2 is YFSETQ. The ends were cut back, 4 bases at V and 0 bases at J, with 13 bases in the middle. CDR3 length: 15 residues.

Notes on this clone: Other DNA sequences in this sample translate to the same CDR3. V and J are TRBV11-2 and TRBJ2-5; D remains unclear. CDR3 length: 14 residues. Germline-derived CDR1 and CDR2 are SGHAT and FQNNGV. V gave up 0 bases and J gave up 2 bases, with 7 bases separating them. CDR3 DNA sequence: TGTGCCAGCAGCTTAGATCGAGTTCAAGAGACCCAGTACTTC. Amino acids: CASSLDRVQETQYF.

Worth noting for this clone: This CDR3 is also generated by other DNA sequences in the sample. This chain connects TRBV4-1 to TRBJ2-1, with D unresolved. The CDR3 runs 12 residues. Germline V gene data show CDR1 as MGHRA and CDR2 as YSYEKL. V lost 1 base, J lost 7 bases, and 5 bases lay in between. The CDR3 DNA reads TGCGCCAGCAGCCAAGCAGGAAATGAGCAGTTCTTC. Residues: CASSQAGNEQFF.

V and J are TRBV11-2 and TRBJ1-6; possible D gene TRBD1, 6 bases. V gave up 0 bases and J gave up 7 bases, with 13 bases separating them. Germline CDR1 reads SGHAT; CDR2 reads FQNNGV. The CDR3 is 16 residues long. CDR3 loop: CASSLDLGGWNSPLHF. CDR3 coding DNA: TGTGCCAGCAGCTTAGATCTAGGGGGGTGGAATTCACCCCTCCACTTT.

This clone was seen only a few times. The sample holds other DNA sequences that translate to the same CDR3. This chain joins TRBV5-6 and TRBJ2-2; D is possibly TRBD1 or TRBD2 (5 bases each). The germline gives CDR1 SGHDT, CDR2 YYEEEE. The V gene lost 3 bases and the J gene lost 5 bases, with 5 bases spanning the gap. This CDR3 has 12 amino acids. CDR3 residues: CASSWGTGELFF. The CDR3 coding sequence is TGTGCCAGCAGCTGGGGGACCGGGGAGCTGTTTTTT.

Regarding this clone: The junction and the germline gene differ at one end; a read error may be behind it. The CDR3 coding sequence is TGTGCTAGCAGCTTAGATTCTGAAGCCGGGGAGCTGTTTTTT. Translated: CASSLDSEAGELFF. The chain is built from TRBV7-7 and TRBJ2-2; D not certain. Per germline, CDR1 SSHAT and CDR2 FNYEAQ (reference sequence). The CDR3 is 14 amino acids.

The rearrangement links TRBV2 to TRBJ1-2, with D uncertain. This CDR3 is built from 14 residues. Trimming pared 2 bases from V and 4 bases from J, leaving 11 bases between. Looked up from germline, CDR1 is SNHLY and CDR2 is FYNNEI. Written as DNA, the CDR3 is TGTGCCAGCAGTGAATGGGCAGGTTTCTATGGCTACACCTTC. Its translation: CASSEWAGFYGYTF.

The count of this clone is one. V usage is TRBV23-1 and J usage is TRBJ2-7; D possibly uses TRBD1 or TRBD2 (5 bases each). TRBV23-1 falls under the ORF class, with uncertain function. The CDR3 runs to 17 residues. V was pared by 2 bases and J by 0 bases, with 17 bases between. The CDR3 DNA reads TGCGCCAGCAGTCAAGCTAATTGGGGGTTGTACTCCTACGAGCAGTACTTC. Amino acids: CASSQANWGLYSYEQYF.